The text below deals with one TCR beta chain. This sample is drawn from a study of metastatic and nonmetastatic thyroid tumors. Until they underwent thyroid surgery, no patient had received any treatment. TCRdb re-called the PCR reads via MiXCR. The sample carries roughly 71,000 clones, about 17% recorded once. The TCR was taken from a female donor with papillary thyroid cancer or a benign thyroid nodule (not recorded which). Some clones in this sample may be carry-over from other donors' samples. The sequenced sample was blood.

The CDR3 region is CASSSRTVYTGQYF. In nucleotides, the CDR3 is TGTGCCAGCAGCTCCCGGACGGTTTATACGGGGCAGTACTTC. The rearrangement links TRBV7-8 to TRBJ2-7; unclear D gene. V was shortened by 4 bases and J by 9 bases, with 19 bases between the two germline ends. There are 14 residues in the CDR3. Germline V gives CDR1 SGHVS, CDR2 FQNEAQ.